Below are 2 T cell receptor beta chains sequenced from a single sample in a study of OX40 agonist ivuxolimab in advanced cancers. The table came from immunoSEQ multiplex PCR; TCRdb's copy has only in-frame clones and leaves some out. The sample lists around 78,000 clones, about nine tenths occurring once. The input for sequencing was CD4+ or CD8+ T cells sorted from blood, taken in a trial of the OX40 agonist ivuxolimab. Receptor source: an adult with an advanced solid tumor such as melanoma, head and neck, liver or kidney cancer.

The chain recombines TRBV11-2 with TRBJ1-3; no clear D. The CDR3 loop spans 17 amino acids. The V and J ends lost 5 bases and 0 bases respectively, with 17 bases between them. The V gene's germline CDR1 is SGHAT and CDR2 FQNNGV. The CDR3, as DNA: TGTGCCAGCAGCCAAATTACCAGGTACCTCTCTGGAAACACCATATATTTT. It yields the protein CASSQITRYLSGNTIYF.

The rearrangement joins TRBV7-9 to TRBJ2-1, with D unresolved. Trimming cost V 5 bases and J 5 bases, with 10 bases left between them. The CDR3 has 13 amino acids. CDR1 and CDR2 (germline): SEHNR, FQNEAQ (reference sequence). CDR3: CASSVREDNEQFF. The CDR3 DNA is TGTGCCAGCAGCGTAAGGGAAGACAATGAGCAGTTCTTC. Together with reference TRBV7-9 and TRBJ2-1, the CDR3 gives the full variable domain: DTGVSQNPRHKITKRGQNVTFRCDPISEHNRLYWYRQTLGQGPEFLTYFQNEAQLEKSRLLSDRFSAERPKGSFSTLEIQRTEQGDSAMYLCASSVREDNEQFFGPGTRLTVL.